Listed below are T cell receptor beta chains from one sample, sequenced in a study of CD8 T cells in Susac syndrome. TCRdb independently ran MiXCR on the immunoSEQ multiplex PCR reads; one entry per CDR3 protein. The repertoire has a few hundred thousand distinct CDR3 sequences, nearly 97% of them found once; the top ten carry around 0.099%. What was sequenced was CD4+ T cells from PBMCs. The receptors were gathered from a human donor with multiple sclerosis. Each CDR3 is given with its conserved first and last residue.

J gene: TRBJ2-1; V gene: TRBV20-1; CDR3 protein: CSAFSGGALIEQFF
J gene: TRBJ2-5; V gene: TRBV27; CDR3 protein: CASRRRGRVETQYF
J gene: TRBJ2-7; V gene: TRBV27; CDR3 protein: CASSFAPRVYEQYF
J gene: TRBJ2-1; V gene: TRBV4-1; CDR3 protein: CASSLIQGPSYNEQFF
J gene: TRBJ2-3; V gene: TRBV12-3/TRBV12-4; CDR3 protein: CASSRSVTGRTDTQYF
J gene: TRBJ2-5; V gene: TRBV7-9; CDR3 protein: CASSLLQTQETQYF
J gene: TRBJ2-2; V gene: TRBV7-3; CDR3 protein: CASSPQWNTGELFF
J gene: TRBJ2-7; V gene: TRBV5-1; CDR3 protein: CASSFRVGDYEQYF
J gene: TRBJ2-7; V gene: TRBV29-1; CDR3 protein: CSVEDLSGPFTYEQYF
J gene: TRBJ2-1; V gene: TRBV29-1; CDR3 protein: CSVDQGVGGLNEQFF
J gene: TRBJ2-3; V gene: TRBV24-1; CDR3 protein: CATSDLQMKAGGTDTQYF
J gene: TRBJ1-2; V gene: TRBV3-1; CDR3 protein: CASSQVGAGYTF
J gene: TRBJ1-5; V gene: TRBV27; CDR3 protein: CASSWTQNQPQHF